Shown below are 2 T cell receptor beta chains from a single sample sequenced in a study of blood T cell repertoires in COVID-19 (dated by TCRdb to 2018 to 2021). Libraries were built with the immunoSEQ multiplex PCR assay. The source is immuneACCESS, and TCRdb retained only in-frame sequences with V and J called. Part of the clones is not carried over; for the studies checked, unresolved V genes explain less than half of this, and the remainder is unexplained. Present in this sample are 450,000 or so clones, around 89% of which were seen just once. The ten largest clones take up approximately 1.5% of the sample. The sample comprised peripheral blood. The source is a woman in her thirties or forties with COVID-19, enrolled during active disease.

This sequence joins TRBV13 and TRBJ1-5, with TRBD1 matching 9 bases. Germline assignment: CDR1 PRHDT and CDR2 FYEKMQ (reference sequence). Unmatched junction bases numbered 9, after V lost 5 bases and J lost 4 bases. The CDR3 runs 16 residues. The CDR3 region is CASSQNRGRGNQPQHF. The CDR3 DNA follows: TGTGCCAGCAGCCAGAACAGGGGGCGAGGTAATCAGCCCCAGCATTTT.

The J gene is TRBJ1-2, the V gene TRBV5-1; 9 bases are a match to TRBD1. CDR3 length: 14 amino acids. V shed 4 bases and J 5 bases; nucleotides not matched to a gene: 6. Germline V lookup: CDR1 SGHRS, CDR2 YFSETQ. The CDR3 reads CASSGTGSVYGYTF. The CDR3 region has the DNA TGCGCCAGCAGCGGGACAGGGTCCGTTTATGGCTACACCTTC.